This TCR beta chain came from a study of CD8 T cells in ankylosing spondylitis. Study findings and constraints: Reportedly, disease-linked clones are significantly enriched in ankylosing spondylitis patients' matched synovial fluid.

A remark on this clonotype: Its antigen remains unidentified. This could be a read error, since a much larger clone is one nucleotide away.

TCRdb reprocessed the 5' RACE reads with MiXCR, giving one entry per CDR3 protein. The sample lists about 92,000 distinct CDR3 sequences, approximately 9% occurring once. CDR3 size: 13 residues. Germline V CDR1 and CDR2: SNHLY, FYNNEI. The V gene is TRBV2, the J gene TRBJ2-3, with D perhaps being TRBD1 or TRBD2 (5 bases each). Sequenced sample: blood, either unsorted or a sorted T cell fraction (not recorded which). This TCR was sampled from a male donor with ankylosing spondylitis or in good health (not recorded which). DNA for the CDR3: TGTGTCAGCAGGGACGACCGCACAGATACGCAGTATTTT. Amino acid sequence: CVSRDDRTDTQYF.